This TCR beta chain is drawn from a study of cytotoxic CD8 clonotypes in ibrutinib-treated CLL. Overall study findings and caveats: Baseline values of clonality outstripped age-matched healthy donors and followed circulating CD8+ T-cell counts. Lymph node repertoires were not studied, and sampling times were unmatched.

On this clone itself: The antigen remains unidentified.

Germline loops: CDR1 MNHEY, CDR2 SVGAGI. Trimming cost V 0 bases and J 4 bases, with 12 bases left between them. The CDR3 is made up of 15 amino acids. Using immunoSEQ multiplex PCR, the repertoire was profiled, and TCRdb retains in-frame clones only, with some absent. Of roughly 160,000 clones in the sample, approximately 84% were seen once. The source material was PBMCs, sampled after 24 months of ibrutinib treatment. The TCR comes from a human donor with chronic lymphocytic leukemia. The chain has TRBV6-5 and TRBJ1-2; D is perhaps TRBD1 (6 bases). In DNA, the CDR3 is TGTGCCAGCAGTTACTCGGGGAGCAGGGGCTATGGCTACACCTTC. Residues: CASSYSGSRGYGYTF.